A single sample gave rise to the 13 T cell receptor beta chains below, sequenced in a study of ipilimumab plus nivolumab after autologous stem cell transplantation. This table comes from immunoSEQ multiplex PCR, and its TCRdb copy is limited to in-frame clones, with some not included. Of some 2,400 clones listed, 85% to 95% are singletons. Sequencing was performed on PBMCs, taken in a trial of ipilimumab plus nivolumab as post-transplant consolidation. These receptors were obtained from a male donor with primary mediastinal lymphoma.

The V gene is TRBV30, the J gene TRBJ2-2; maybe TRBD1 (6 bases). Germline lookup yields CDR1 GTSNPN and CDR2 SVGIG (reference sequence). The CDR3 length is 13 residues. V dropped 2 bases and J dropped 7 bases, with 11 bases sitting between them. The CDR3 protein is CAWSRQAGGELFF. Written as DNA, the CDR3 is TGTGCCTGGAGTCGACAGGCCGGCGGGGAGCTGTTTTTT.

The chain combines TRBV11-2 with TRBJ1-2; TRBD1 matches 7 bases. The CDR3 sequence is 14 residues long. CDR1 SGHAT and CDR2 FQNNGV come from the germline V gene. The V and J ends lost 5 bases and 2 bases, in that order; junction bases with no gene match: 5. This CDR3 reads CASSGTTGNYGYTF. The CDR3, as DNA: TGTGCCAGCAGCGGAACGACAGGGAACTATGGCTACACCTTC.

The gene calls are TRBV5-1 and TRBJ2-1, with 7 bases identical to TRBD1. Trimming at V came to 0 bases and at J to 6 bases, leaving 3 bases not matched to a gene. This CDR3 has 14 amino acids. Germline V gene lookup returns CDR1 SGHRS and CDR2 YFSETQ. CDR3 protein: CASSLVGQSNEQFF. The CDR3 nucleotides are TGCGCCAGCAGCTTGGTGGGACAGTCCAATGAGCAGTTCTTC.

The chain combines TRBV5-1 with TRBJ2-3, with D perhaps given as TRBD1 or TRBD2 (7 bases each). This CDR3 has 17 residues. V was cut by 1 base and J by 2 bases, with 17 bases left in between. Per germline, CDR1 SGHRS and CDR2 YFSETQ. CDR3: CASSLLGEGASTDTQYF. CDR3 DNA: TGCGCCAGCAGCTTGTTGGGGGAGGGGGCCTCCACAGATACGCAGTATTTT.

The rearrangement uses TRBV6-1 and TRBJ2-2; a possible D gene is TRBD1 (5 bases). Germline V gene data show CDR1 as MNHNS and CDR2 as SASEGT. The CDR3 is 15 residues long. Between the trimmed V and J ends, which lost 6 bases and 7 bases, there was a span of 18 bases. Here the CDR3 DNA reads TGTGCCAGCAGGGTTAGGACAAATGTACTCGGGGAGCTGTTTTTT. The encoded protein is CASRVRTNVLGELFF.

The chain uses TRBV19 and TRBJ2-7; 9 bases are a match to TRBD2. Germline loops: CDR1 LNHDA, CDR2 SQIVND (reference sequence). V dropped 6 bases and J dropped 4; count of bases not matched to a gene: 10. This CDR3 spans 15 amino acids. The CDR3 nucleotides read TGTGCCAGTAGCTCCCTGGGACTAGCCGGTTACGAGCAGTACTTC. This translates into CASSSLGLAGYEQYF.

In the case of this clone: The same CDR3 can be traced to other DNA sequences in this sample. V and J are TRBV7-2 and TRBJ1-6, with 10 bases fitting TRBD1. This CDR3 has 14 amino acids. V was clipped by 4 bases and J by 10 bases; unmatched bases: 4. Germline CDR1 is SGHTA and CDR2 is FQGNSA. The DNA for the CDR3 is TGTGCCAGCAGCTCCGGGACAGGGGCATCACCCCTCCACTTT. This translates into CASSSGTGASPLHF.

The chain links TRBV4-1 to TRBJ2-2; tentatively, D is TRBD1 or TRBD2 (6 bases each). Looked up from germline, CDR1 is MGHRA and CDR2 is YSYEKL. The CDR3 is 16 residues long. Deletions cut 2 bases from V and 5 bases from J, with 15 bases between. The CDR3 coding sequence is TGCGCCAGCAGCCAATTGGGGGGCGCAACTACCGGGGAGCTGTTTTTT. Protein sequence: CASSQLGGATTGELFF.

The chain has TRBV5-4 and TRBJ2-3; D is unresolved. The CDR3 contains 14 residues. CDR1 is SGHNT and CDR2 is YYREEE in the germline V gene (reference sequence). Trimming removed 6 bases from V and 2 bases from J, with 13 bases in between. Here the CDR3 DNA reads TGTGCCAGCACCGACCCGCAATCCACAGATACGCAGTATTTT. Translated: CASTDPQSTDTQYF.

This rearrangement joins TRBV6-5 to TRBJ2-3; D call uncertain. The CDR3 covers 16 residues. V dropped 0 bases and J dropped 1 base, with 11 bases sitting between them. The germline V gene has CDR1 MNHEY and CDR2 SVGAGI. The CDR3 bases are TGTGCCAGCAGTTACTCGACGTGGCAGGGCACAGATACGCAGTATTTT. This translates into CASSYSTWQGTDTQYF.

The chain recombines TRBV4-1 with TRBJ2-3; TRBD1 matches 10 bases. With V trimmed by 0 bases and J by 2 bases, 5 bases remained unmatched. Per germline, CDR1 MGHRA and CDR2 YSYEKL. The CDR3 loop spans 17 amino acids. In DNA, the CDR3 is TGCGCCAGCAGCCAAGATGGACAGGGGGGGTCCACAGATACGCAGTATTTT. It is translated as CASSQDGQGGSTDTQYF.

The gene calls are TRBV7-2 and TRBJ2-7, with D hard to call. The CDR3 totals 15 residues. CDR1 is SGHTA, CDR2 FQGNSA, per germline. V was trimmed by 2 bases and J by 0 bases, leaving 11 bases between them. The CDR3 loop reads CASSLYRAVSYEQYF. The CDR3 nucleotides read TGTGCCAGCAGCTTATACAGAGCAGTCTCCTACGAGCAGTACTTC.

The chain uses TRBV6-1 and TRBJ2-3; no firm D call. V lost 1 base and J 4 bases, leaving 15 bases between the germline ends. The CDR3 is made up of 16 amino acids. Germline CDR1 MNHNS, CDR2 SASEGT. The CDR3 region is CASSEGWVLQADTQYF. The CDR3 DNA follows: TGTGCCAGCAGTGAAGGATGGGTACTCCAGGCAGATACGCAGTATTTT.